The 24 T cell receptor beta chains below come from one sample, sequenced in a study of T-cell reconstitution after alpha-beta-depleted transplantation in children. For TCRbeta, the library was prepared with unique molecular identifiers. TCRdb re-called the PCR reads through MiXCR, storing one row per CDR3 protein. The profile shows around 400,000 distinct CDR3 sequences, under 13% of them singletons. The source material was PBMCs from the stem cell graft donor, sampled from the stem cell graft. The receptor source for this set is a human donor who donated a stem cell graft to a child with acute myeloid leukemia.

This clonotype was seen only a few times. The genes are TRBV10-3 and TRBJ2-4; 10 bases fit TRBD2. The CDR3 runs 18 residues. V dropped 8 bases and J dropped 3; count of bases not matched to a gene: 16. Germline V gives CDR1 ENHRY, CDR2 SYGVKD. Here the CDR3 DNA reads TGTGCCATCTCCGGCAGCGGGGGGGGTTTCGGGGGCAAAAACATTCAGTACTTC. The encoded protein is CAISGSGGGFGGKNIQYF.

Comment on this clonotype: The junction shows a germline mismatch at one end, possibly a read error. V gene TRBV12-3 or TRBV12-4 combines with J gene TRBJ2-1, with TRBD2 matching over 14 bases. This CDR3 region has 18 residues. CDR3 sequence: CASCLIVGGLAGADEQFF. CDR3 sequence (DNA): TGTGCCAGCTGTTTAATCGTGGGGGGACTAGCGGGAGCCGATGAGCAGTTCTTC.

The V call is TRBV9, the J call TRBJ2-4; D tentatively fits TRBD1 or TRBD2 (5 bases each). Germline V gene lookup returns CDR1 SGDLS and CDR2 YYNGEE. The CDR3 is 16 amino acids. Trimming pared 4 bases from V and 5 bases from J, leaving 19 bases between. The CDR3 coding sequence is TGTGCCAGCAGCCCCCAGGGTCGTATGGGGGAAAACATTCAGTACTTC. It yields the protein CASSPQGRMGENIQYF. Full variable domain (remainder filled in from reference TRBV9 and TRBJ2-4): DSGVTQTPKHLITATGQRVTLRCSPRSGDLSVYWYQQSLDQGLQFLIQYYNGEERAKGNILERFSAQQFPDLHSELNLSSLELGDSALYFCASSPQGRMGENIQYFGAGTRLSVL.

This clonotype was seen only a few times. This chain uses TRBV5-4 with TRBJ2-7; 10 bases align to TRBD2. The CDR3 is made up of 16 amino acids. The V gene end was trimmed by 4 bases and the J gene end by 6 bases; junction bases not matched to a gene: 13. Germline assignment: CDR1 SGHNT and CDR2 YYREEE (reference sequence). The CDR3 here is CASSPDLLAGVAEQYF. CDR3 DNA: TGTGCCAGCAGCCCGGATCTCCTAGCGGGAGTAGCCGAGCAGTACTTC.

This chain joins TRBV5-6 and TRBJ2-1; D not certain. Germline CDR1 is SGHDT and CDR2 is YYEEEE. The V end was cut by 2 bases, the J end by 12 bases, with 24 bases between. The CDR3 length is 16 residues. CDR3 region: CASSLLRYRPRGVQFF. In DNA, the CDR3 is TGTGCCAGCAGCTTATTAAGGTACCGACCTCGCGGCGTGCAGTTCTTC. Full variable domain (missing parts from reference TRBV5-6 and TRBJ2-1): DAGVTQSPTHLIKTRGQQVTLRCSPKSGHDTVSWYQQALGQGPQFIFQYYEEEERQRGNFPDRFSGHQFPNYSSELNVNALLLGDSALYLCASSLLRYRPRGVQFFGPGTRLTVL.

The V gene is TRBV29-1, the J gene TRBJ1-3; D remains unclear. The V gene's germline CDR1 is SQVTM and CDR2 ANQGSEA. Between the trimmed V and J ends, which lost 5 bases and 3 bases, there was a span of 8 bases. The CDR3 runs 12 residues. DNA for the CDR3: TGCAGCGTTCGGCTGCTTGGAAACACCATATATTTT. Protein product: CSVRLLGNTIYF.

For this clonotype: Germline and junction disagree at one end, which may indicate a read error. The rearrangement uses TRBV20-1 and TRBJ2-1, with D possibly called TRBD1 or TRBD2 (6 bases each). Germline-derived CDR1 and CDR2 are DFQATT and SNEGSKA (reference sequence). This CDR3 contains 17 residues. The CDR3 DNA sequence: TGCTGTGCTAGAGTTTGGGCCGCGGGGACAAACTACAATGAGCAGTTCTTC. This gives the protein CCARVWAAGTNYNEQFF.

The chain couples TRBV7-9 to TRBJ2-5, with TRBD2 as a possible D gene (6 bases). CDR3 length: 16 residues. Germline assignment: CDR1 SEHNR and CDR2 FQNEAQ (reference sequence). Trimming removed 7 bases at V and 1 base at J, with 19 bases between. The CDR3 region is CASTLEGLEVQETQYF. The CDR3 nucleotides read TGTGCCAGCACCCTGGAGGGGTTGGAGGTCCAAGAGACCCAGTACTTC.

This clonotype has more than one count but fewer than ten. The chain couples TRBV5-5 to TRBJ2-3; weak D call: TRBD2 (6 bases). The length of the CDR3 is 16 residues. Germline CDR1 is SGHKS and CDR2 is YYEKEE (reference sequence). The ends were cut back, 0 bases at V and 3 bases at J, with 14 bases in the middle. The CDR3 reads CASSLEGLGVTDTQYF. CDR3 coding DNA: TGTGCCAGCAGCTTGGAGGGACTTGGGGTGACAGATACGCAGTATTTT.

The gene calls are TRBV6-2 or TRBV6-3 and TRBJ1-1; possible D gene TRBD1, 5 bases. Germline lookup yields CDR1 MNHEY and CDR2 SVGEGT. The V gene lost 3 bases and the J gene lost 0 bases, with 14 bases spanning the gap. The CDR3 contains 16 residues. The CDR3 DNA reads as TGTGCCAGCAGTTATCCCCTGTTGGGGGTGAACACTGAAGCTTTCTTT. It specifies CASSYPLLGVNTEAFF.

The chain links TRBV18 to TRBJ2-1; 12 bases are a match to TRBD2. Germline CDR1 is KGHSH and CDR2 is LQKENI. This CDR3 region has 17 residues. With V trimmed by 5 bases and J by 8 bases, 13 bases remained unmatched. CDR3 sequence (DNA): TGTGCCAGCTCATTACTGACTAGCGGGAGAGATAGGTATGAGCAGTTCTTC. Amino acids: CASSLLTSGRDRYEQFF.

This clonotype was seen more than once but under ten times. The chain has TRBV2 and TRBJ2-2; 9 nucleotides line up with TRBD2. The V gene end was trimmed by 7 bases and the J gene end by 7 bases; junction bases not matched to a gene: 7. Germline CDR1 SNHLY, CDR2 FYNNEI. The CDR3 runs 14 residues. CDR3 region: CASIFGLASGELFF. The CDR3 nucleotides read TGTGCCAGCATTTTCGGACTAGCGAGCGGGGAGCTGTTTTTT.

This clonotype was counted a few times. CDR3 DNA sequence: TGTGCCAGTAGTATAGCTTCGGGGTGGGCTGAAGCTTTCTTT. Translating it yields CASSIASGWAEAFF. The gene calls are TRBV19 and TRBJ1-1; D unclear. Germline V gene lookup returns CDR1 LNHDA and CDR2 SQIVND (reference sequence). The CDR3 length is 14 residues. V lost 1 base and J lost 6, with 12 bases in between.

This clonotype was counted many times. The junction shows a germline mismatch at one end, possibly a read error. The chain has TRBV12-3 or TRBV12-4 and TRBJ2-3; TRBD2 matches at 8 bases. CDR3 length: 14 amino acids. DNA for the CDR3: TGTGCCAGCACTTTAGCGGGGCCCACAGATACGCAGTATTTT. Protein product: CASTLAGPTDTQYF.

This clonotype was counted between two and nine times. The chain has TRBV20-1 and TRBJ2-3; 9 positions match TRBD2. Trimming at V came to 1 base and at J to 6 bases, leaving 8 bases not matched to a gene. Germline CDR1 reads DFQATT; CDR2 reads SNEGSKA (reference sequence). CDR3 size: 15 residues. DNA of the CDR3: TGCAGTGCTAGAGGCGGCGGGGGGGCGTTCGATACGCAGTATTTT. Translated, it gives CSARGGGGAFDTQYF.

The chain has TRBV6-1 and TRBJ2-5; unclear D gene. With 2 bases removed from V and 5 bases from J, the gap between germline ends came to 6 bases. Germline CDR1 and CDR2: MNHNS and SASEGT. The CDR3 extends over 12 amino acids. The CDR3 loop reads CASSEMGETQYF. In DNA, the CDR3 is TGTGCCAGCAGTGAAATGGGGGAGACCCAGTACTTC.

The chain combines TRBV7-2 with TRBJ2-5; the match to TRBD2 covers 9 bases. The CDR3 is 15 residues long. With 8 bases clipped from V and 4 bases from J, the junction kept 11 bases outside the gene matches. The germline CDR1 and CDR2 sequences are SGHTA and FQGNSA. The CDR3 nucleotides read TGTGCCAGCGAAGGTTGGGCGGGGGGGCGAGAGACCCAGTACTTC. Encoded protein: CASEGWAGGRETQYF.

The rearrangement joins TRBV20-1 to TRBJ2-3, with 8 bases that match TRBD1. The CDR3 extends over 15 amino acids. J lost 1 base, V lost 4 bases, and 7 bases had no gene match. Germline loops: CDR1 DFQATT, CDR2 SNEGSKA (reference sequence). In nucleotides, the CDR3 is TGCAGTGCTAATTCCCCGGGACAGGGCACAGATACGCAGTATTTT. Translation: CSANSPGQGTDTQYF.

This clonotype was detected ten times or more. The chain recombines TRBV18 with TRBJ2-1; 7 bases map to TRBD1. The V gene end was trimmed by 2 bases and the J gene end by 9 bases; junction bases not matched to a gene: 10. The CDR3 runs to 15 residues. The germline gives CDR1 KGHSH, CDR2 LQKENI. The CDR3 nucleotides are TGTGCCAGCTCACCATCGGACAGGCCCCTGTTTGAGCAGTTCTTC. Translating it yields CASSPSDRPLFEQFF.

J is TRBJ2-2 and V is TRBV6-4, with D possibly being TRBD1 (5 bases). CDR3 length: 14 amino acids. Germline CDR1 reads MRHNA; CDR2 reads SNTAGT. The ends were cut back, 5 bases at V and 7 bases at J, with 14 bases in the middle. DNA of the CDR3: TGTGCCAGCAGTTCGGACACCGTCCTCGGGGAGCTGTTTTTT. Translated, it gives CASSSDTVLGELFF.

The table lists this clonotype with a few counts. V usage is TRBV4-1 and J usage is TRBJ1-5; 7 bases align to TRBD1. Germline loops: CDR1 MGHRA, CDR2 YSYEKL. After removal of 0 bases from V and 4 bases from J, the junction contained 6 bases not matched to a gene. This CDR3 is 16 amino acids long. The DNA of the CDR3 is TGCGCCAGCAGCCAAGATTCAGGGGGAGGGAATCAGCCCCAGCATTTT. Its translation: CASSQDSGGGNQPQHF.

This clonotype was recorded at least ten times. The DNA for the CDR3 is TGTGCCAGCAGCGTAGAGGGGGCCGGGACTTCGAGCACAGATACGCAGTATTTT. Amino acid sequence: CASSVEGAGTSSTDTQYF. This rearrangement joins TRBV9 to TRBJ2-3; the D gene is possibly TRBD1 (7 bases). Germline V gene sequence: CDR1 SGDLS, CDR2 YYNGEE. V was trimmed by 0 bases and J by 0 bases, leaving 17 bases between them. The CDR3 is 18 amino acids.

This clonotype was found many times. The gene calls are TRBV5-1 and TRBJ1-1, with D possibly TRBD1 on 5 matching bases. Germline V CDR1 and CDR2: SGHRS, YFSETQ. V was pared by 4 bases and J by 6 bases, with 16 bases between. The length of the CDR3 is 14 residues. CDR3 region: CASSVGGVGPEAFF. The CDR3 region has the DNA TGCGCCAGCAGCGTGGGGGGGGTTGGGCCTGAAGCTTTCTTT.

This clonotype was detected a few times. This chain uses TRBV6-5 with TRBJ1-4, with a tentative D call TRBD1 (6 bases). Trimming took off 6 bases at V and 5 bases at J, with 13 bases between the two ends. The germline V gene encodes CDR1 MNHEY and CDR2 SVGAGI. The CDR3 has 14 residues. The CDR3 DNA sequence: TGTGCCAGCAGGACGGGGGCCCAAAATGAAAAACTGTTTTTT. It specifies CASRTGAQNEKLFF.